Presented here are 15 T cell receptor beta chains from one specimen sequenced in a study of T cell responses to AZD1222 COVID-19 vaccine. TCRdb's table, derived via immunoSEQ multiplex PCR, lists solely in-frame clones and lacks some. This sample yields 150,000 to 200,000 clones, of which 90% to 95% are seen a single time; approximately 1.3% belongs to the top ten. The sample in question was peripheral blood, obtained 28 days after the second AZD1222 dose. The receptors come from an adult who received the AZD1222 COVID-19 vaccine.

This clone occurred once. This chain joins TRBV19 and TRBJ1-2; D gene uncertain. Germline CDR1 and CDR2: LNHDA and SQIVND (reference sequence). This CDR3 is built from 12 residues. The V end lost 6 bases, the J end lost 8 bases, and 13 bases lay between the germline ends. In nucleotides, the CDR3 is TGTGCCAGTAGCGAAGGGAGTGGGGGCTACACCTTC. This codes for CASSEGSGGYTF.

V gene TRBV6-5 combines with J gene TRBJ1-2, with 7 bases matching TRBD1. This CDR3 is built from 14 residues. V was pared by 4 bases and J by 8 bases, with 10 bases of the junction left unmatched. In germline, CDR1 is MNHEY, CDR2 SVGAGI. The chain's CDR3 is CASSFSGPRGGYTF. The CDR3 DNA follows: TGTGCCAGCAGTTTTTCCGGTCCCAGGGGGGGCTACACCTTC.

The V gene is TRBV30, the J gene TRBJ1-1, with 11 nucleotides matching TRBD1. The CDR3 spans 16 residues. Trimming removed 0 bases from V and 3 bases from J; junction bases left unmatched: 6. The germline V gene encodes CDR1 GTSNPN and CDR2 SVGIG (reference sequence). CDR3: CAWSVPGQGADTEAFF. CDR3 bases: TGTGCCTGGAGTGTACCCGGACAGGGGGCGGACACTGAAGCTTTCTTT. Full variable domain (missing parts from reference TRBV30 and TRBJ1-1): SQTIHQWPATLVQPVGSPLSLECTVEGTSNPNLYWYRQAAGRGLQLLFYSVGIGQISSEVPQNLSASRPQDRQFILSSKKLLLSDSGFYLCAWSVPGQGADTEAFFGQGTRLTVV.

This clone has only one observation. This sequence joins TRBV11-2 and TRBJ1-2, with 7 bases that match TRBD1. The V segment lost 2 bases and the J segment 1 base; nucleotides outside the gene matches: 13. The CDR3 extends over 18 amino acids. CDR1 and CDR2 (germline): SGHAT, FQNNGV. This CDR3 is CASSLITGQTTDNYGYTF. CDR3 nucleotide sequence: TGTGCCAGCAGCTTAATTACGGGACAGACTACCGATAACTATGGCTACACCTTC.

The chain joins TRBV7-2 to TRBJ1-1; a possible D gene is TRBD1 (5 bases). Trimming took off 2 bases at V and 10 bases at J, with 11 bases between the two ends. Looked up from germline, CDR1 is SGHTA and CDR2 is FQGNSA. There are 12 residues in the CDR3. CDR3 nucleotides: TGTGCCAGCAGCTTACGCGGCGGGGGAGCTTTCTTT. Translating gives CASSLRGGGAFF. Supplemented by reference TRBV7-2 and TRBJ1-1, the full variable domain reads GAGVSQSPSNKVTEKGKDVELRCDPISGHTALYWYRQSLGQGLEFLIYFQGNSAPDKSGLPSDRFSAERTGGSVSTLTIQRTQQEDSAVYLCASSLRGGGAFFGQGTRLTVV.

The chain has TRBV6-4 and TRBJ2-1; TRBD2 matches at 10 bases. The germline gives CDR1 MRHNA, CDR2 SNTAGT. The V gene end was trimmed by 2 bases and the J gene end by 5 bases; junction bases not matched to a gene: 3. This CDR3 is built from 15 residues. CDR3 sequence: CASSDGLAANNEQFF. DNA of the CDR3: TGTGCCAGCAGTGACGGACTAGCGGCCAACAATGAGCAGTTCTTC.

The gene calls are TRBV19 and TRBJ1-5; D remains unclear. Germline loops: CDR1 LNHDA, CDR2 SQIVND (reference sequence). This CDR3 is 17 amino acids long. The V end was cut by 7 bases, the J end by 5 bases, with 24 bases between. CDR3 loop: CASTEYGPVLADQPQHF. CDR3 bases: TGTGCCAGTACCGAGTATGGGCCCGTGTTGGCTGATCAGCCCCAGCATTTT.

This clone was counted once. V is TRBV5-1 and J is TRBJ1-1, with 8 bases aligning to TRBD1. V shed 3 bases and J 2 bases; nucleotides not matched to a gene: 3. This CDR3 has 14 amino acids. Germline V gene data show CDR1 as SGHRS and CDR2 as YFSETQ. The CDR3 region is CASSSGQGNTEAFF. The CDR3 coding sequence is TGCGCCAGCAGCTCCGGACAGGGTAACACTGAAGCTTTCTTT. Variable domain in full (rest from reference TRBV5-1 and TRBJ1-1): KAGVTQTPRYLIKTRGQQVTLSCSPISGHRSVSWYQQTPGQGLQFLFEYFSETQRNKGNFPGRFSGRQFSNSRSEMNVSTLELGDSALYLCASSSGQGNTEAFFGQGTRLTVV.

The chain carries TRBV6-4 and TRBJ1-1; no firm D call. V lost 4 bases and J 2 bases, leaving 11 bases between the germline ends. This CDR3 region has 14 residues. The germline V gene has CDR1 MRHNA and CDR2 SNTAGT. The CDR3 here is CASSAAGINTEAFF. Here the CDR3 DNA reads TGTGCCAGCAGTGCGGCGGGAATCAACACTGAAGCTTTCTTT.

This chain connects TRBV3-1 (or the pseudogene TRBV3-2) to TRBJ2-1; D unclear. In germline, CDR1 is LGHDT, CDR2 YNNKEL (reference sequence). The CDR3 length is 17 residues. Trimming shortened V by 0 bases and J by 1 base, and 13 bases separated the two germline ends. The CDR3 protein is CASSQDRIAPSYNEQFF. In nucleotides, the CDR3 is TGTGCCAGCAGCCAAGATCGAATAGCCCCTTCCTACAATGAGCAGTTCTTC.

The DNA for the CDR3 is TGCAGCGGCCGGGACCGAACCTCCTACGAGCAGTACTTC. Its translation is CSGRDRTSYEQYF. The rearrangement joins TRBV29-1 to TRBJ2-7; the D gene could be TRBD1 or TRBD2 (5 bases each). CDR1 is SQVTM and CDR2 is ANQGSEA in the germline V gene. Between the trimmed V and J ends, which lost 7 bases and 0 bases, there was a span of 13 bases. CDR3 length equals 13 residues.

V gene TRBV10-3 combines with J gene TRBJ2-7; 12 bases are a match to TRBD2. Germline V gene sequence: CDR1 ENHRY, CDR2 SYGVKD. The trim removed 9 bases at V and 4 bases at J, leaving 10 bases unmatched. The CDR3 is made up of 15 amino acids. The CDR3 DNA sequence: TGTGCCATTTCGACTAGCGGGAGAGATCTGTACGAGCAGTACTTC. Its protein product is CAISTSGRDLYEQYF.

The rearrangement links TRBV2 to TRBJ2-3; D possibly corresponds to TRBD1 (5 bases). Trimming removed 7 bases from V and 6 bases from J, with 11 bases in between. This CDR3 is built from 12 residues. Germline loops: CDR1 SNHLY, CDR2 FYNNEI. This CDR3 is CASKQAGDTQYF. In DNA form, the CDR3 reads TGTGCCAGCAAACAGGCCGGGGATACGCAGTATTTT.

This clone was counted once. The chain couples TRBV6-4 to TRBJ1-4, with no clear D. The CDR3 totals 19 residues. V dropped 4 bases and J dropped 0 bases, with 21 bases sitting between them. Germline V gene sequence: CDR1 MRHNA, CDR2 SNTAGT. CDR3 DNA sequence: TGTGCCAGCAGTGCCCCCGAGGCACCGAACTTAGCAACTAATGAAAAACTGTTTTTT. This codes for CASSAPEAPNLATNEKLFF.

Concerning this clone: Other DNA variants within this sample encode the same CDR3. This chain uses TRBV18 with TRBJ2-3; D is undetermined. V lost 2 bases, J lost 2 bases, and 2 bases lay in between. Germline V gives CDR1 KGHSH, CDR2 LQKENI. The CDR3 sequence is 12 residues long. The CDR3 sequence is CASSPNTDTQYF. DNA for the CDR3: TGTGCCAGCTCACCAAACACAGATACGCAGTATTTT.